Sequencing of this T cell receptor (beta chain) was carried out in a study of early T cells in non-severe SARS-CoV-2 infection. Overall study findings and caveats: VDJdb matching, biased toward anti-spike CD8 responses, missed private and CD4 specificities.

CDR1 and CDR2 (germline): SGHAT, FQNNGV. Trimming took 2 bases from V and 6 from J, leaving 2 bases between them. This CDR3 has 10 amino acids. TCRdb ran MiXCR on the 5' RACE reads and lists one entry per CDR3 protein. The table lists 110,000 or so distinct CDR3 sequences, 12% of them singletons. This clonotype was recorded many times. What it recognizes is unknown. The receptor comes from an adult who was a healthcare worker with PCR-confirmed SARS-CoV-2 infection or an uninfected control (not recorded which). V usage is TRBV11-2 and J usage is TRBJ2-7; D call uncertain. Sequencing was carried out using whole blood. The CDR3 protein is CASSLSEQYF. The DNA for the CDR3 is TGTGCCAGCAGCTTAAGCGAGCAGTACTTC.